One and the same sample provided the 16 T cell receptor beta chains below, sequenced in a study of T cell repertoires in cytomegalovirus infection. TCRdb called the reads again in MiXCR, with one record for every CDR3 protein. This table has some 480,000 distinct CDR3 sequences, 30% to 40% appearing once. No antigens are known for them. Sequenced here: cultured PBMCs, sampled from culture after CMV antigen stimulation. The origin of the receptors is a human donor in good health (CMV status not recorded). Some clones in this sample may be carry-over from other donors' samples.

This clonotype was observed at least ten times. V gene TRBV7-8 combines with J gene TRBJ2-1; possibly TRBD1 or TRBD2 for D (5 bases each). The V and J ends lost 8 bases and 8 bases respectively, with 34 bases between them. Germline CDR1 and CDR2: SGHVS and FQNEAQ. The CDR3 loop spans 19 amino acids. CDR3 region: CASSLGAGTEWGMGYEQFF. Written as DNA, the CDR3 is TGTGCCAGCTCGCTCGGGGCAGGGACGGAATGGGGTATGGGGTATGAGCAGTTCTTC.

This chain joins TRBV29-1 and TRBJ2-1, with TRBD2 matching over 9 bases. J lost 1 base, V lost 1 base, and 5 bases had no gene match. CDR3 length: 16 residues. CDR1 SQVTM and CDR2 ANQGSEA come from the germline V gene. Here the CDR3 DNA reads TGCAGCGTTGAAGGGGTAGCGGGAGTGTCCTACAATGAGCAGTTCTTC. It yields the protein CSVEGVAGVSYNEQFF.

This clonotype was picked up a small number of times. The V call is TRBV6-2 or TRBV6-3, the J call TRBJ2-1; 9 nucleotides match TRBD2. Trimming cost V 4 bases and J 5 bases; bases outside gene matches: 12. This CDR3 has 17 residues. Germline V gene data show CDR1 as MNHEY and CDR2 as SVGEGT. CDR3 sequence: CASSSKLAGVYNNEQFF. CDR3 coding DNA: TGTGCCAGCAGTTCAAAATTAGCGGGAGTCTATAACAATGAGCAGTTCTTC.

The chain has TRBV6-2 or TRBV6-3 and TRBJ2-1, with D possibly matching TRBD1 (6 bases). Per germline, CDR1 MNHEY and CDR2 SVGEGT. This CDR3 comprises 18 residues. The V gene lost 5 bases and the J gene lost 1 base, with 21 bases spanning the gap. The CDR3 here is CASSPDRSTGLSYNEQFF. The CDR3, as DNA: TGTGCCAGCAGTCCCGACCGTTCAACAGGGTTATCCTACAATGAGCAGTTCTTC.

The rearrangement uses TRBV7-8 and TRBJ2-7; 12 bases fit TRBD2. CDR1 SGHVS and CDR2 FQNEAQ come from the germline V gene. V was pared by 5 bases and J by 3 bases, with 8 bases of the junction left unmatched. CDR3 length: 16 amino acids. The CDR3 protein is CASSARLAGVSYEQYV. For the CDR3, the DNA is TGTGCCAGCAGCGCCCGACTAGCGGGAGTTAGCTACGAGCAGTACGTC.

The chain recombines TRBV7-9 with TRBJ2-3, with a weak D call TRBD2 (5 bases). This CDR3 is built from 15 residues. The V gene's germline CDR1 is SEHNR and CDR2 FQNEAQ (reference sequence). Trimming cost V 3 bases and J 3 bases, with 13 bases left between them. The CDR3 reads CASSFLTTRTDTQYF. CDR3 DNA sequence: TGTGCCAGCAGCTTTTTGACTACCCGGACAGATACGCAGTATTTT.

The chain has TRBV7-2 and TRBJ1-4; D uncertain. V lost 5 bases and J 4 bases, leaving 14 bases between the germline ends. Germline values: CDR1 SGHTA, CDR2 FQGNSA. This CDR3 comprises 15 residues. CDR3 sequence reads: CASSKSGTLNEKLFF. The CDR3, as DNA: TGTGCCAGCAGCAAATCGGGCACGCTTAATGAAAAACTGTTTTTT.

The sample holds many counts of this clonotype. The chain couples TRBV6-2 or TRBV6-3 to TRBJ2-1; TRBD2 might be the D (5 bases). The V and J ends lost 6 bases and 6 bases respectively, with 21 bases between them. The CDR3 runs 16 residues. Germline V gene data show CDR1 as MNHEY and CDR2 as SVGEGT. Written as DNA, the CDR3 is TGTGCCAGCAGCCAGGATCTAGCTCGTTTTACCAATGAGCAGTTCTTC. Its protein product is CASSQDLARFTNEQFF.

The chain carries TRBV5-1 and TRBJ2-1, with D perhaps matching TRBD1 or TRBD2 (5 bases each). Germline V gene lookup returns CDR1 SGHRS and CDR2 YFSETQ. The germline V and J ends were trimmed by 0 bases and 10 bases, with 17 bases remaining between them. This CDR3 is built from 15 residues. CDR3 amino acids: CASSLGLQGAREQFF. CDR3 in DNA: TGCGCCAGCAGCTTGGGTCTCCAGGGAGCGAGGGAGCAGTTCTTC.

V gene TRBV28 combines with J gene TRBJ2-1; no clear D. CDR3 size: 15 residues. CDR1 is MDHEN and CDR2 is SYDVKM in the germline V gene. Trimming shortened V by 2 bases and J by 0 bases, and 8 bases separated the two germline ends. Here the CDR3 DNA reads TGTGCCAGCAGTTTAGTCAAAGTCTCCTACAATGAGCAGTTCTTC. Amino acid sequence: CASSLVKVSYNEQFF.

This clonotype was recorded a few times. This chain uses TRBV7-2 with TRBJ2-3; 7 positions match TRBD2. The CDR3 length is 16 residues. V shed 1 base, J shed 0 bases, and the junction held 4 bases outside the gene matches. Germline CDR1 SGHTA, CDR2 FQGNSA. CDR3 nucleotides: TGTGCCAGCAGCTTAGGCGTAGCGGGTAGCACAGATACGCAGTATTTT. Its translation: CASSLGVAGSTDTQYF.

The J gene is TRBJ1-2, the V gene TRBV30, with no clear D. CDR1 GTSNPN and CDR2 SVGIG come from the germline V gene (reference sequence). CDR3 length: 12 amino acids. The V end lost 2 bases, the J end lost 3 bases, and 7 bases lay between the germline ends. CDR3 nucleotide sequence: TGTGCCTGGAGTTCGGGCCACTATGGCTACACCTTC. Its protein product is CAWSSGHYGYTF.

This rearrangement joins TRBV6-8 to TRBJ1-2; 7 nucleotides line up with TRBD1. V lost 2 bases to trimming and J lost 0 bases; unmatched junction nucleotides: 9. Germline V gene sequence: CDR1 MNHGY, CDR2 SAAAGT. The length of the CDR3 is 17 residues. The CDR3 nucleotides read TGTGCCAGCAGTTACCAAATTCAGGGGGGAGCTAACTATGGCTACACCTTC. This gives the protein CASSYQIQGGANYGYTF.

This clonotype has more than one count but fewer than ten. This chain joins TRBV20-1 and TRBJ1-6; 7 bases map to TRBD1. This CDR3 has 19 amino acids. V dropped 5 bases and J dropped 0; count of bases not matched to a gene: 16. CDR1 DFQATT and CDR2 SNEGSKA come from the germline V gene (reference sequence). The chain's CDR3 is CSAPHDGTATSSYNSPLHF. The CDR3 DNA sequence: TGCAGTGCTCCTCACGATGGGACAGCGACAAGCTCCTATAATTCACCCCTCCACTTT.

This clonotype was observed many times. This chain connects TRBV7-2 to TRBJ2-2; TRBD2 might be the D (6 bases). Trimming took off 5 bases at V and 3 bases at J, with 13 bases between the two ends. Germline CDR1 SGHTA, CDR2 FQGNSA. The CDR3 is 15 amino acids. The CDR3 loop is CASSPRTTDTGELFF. CDR3 DNA sequence: TGTGCCAGCAGCCCTAGGACTACCGACACCGGGGAGCTGTTTTTT.

This clonotype appeared many times. This chain connects TRBV11-3 to TRBJ2-1, with D tentatively TRBD2 (5 bases). The CDR3 extends over 14 amino acids. CDR1 and CDR2 from the germline V gene are SGHNT and YENEEA. The V and J ends lost 5 bases and 5 bases respectively, with 13 bases between them. The CDR3 protein is CASSPDYLDNEQFF. Written as DNA, the CDR3 is TGTGCCAGCAGCCCCGACTACCTAGACAATGAGCAGTTCTTC.